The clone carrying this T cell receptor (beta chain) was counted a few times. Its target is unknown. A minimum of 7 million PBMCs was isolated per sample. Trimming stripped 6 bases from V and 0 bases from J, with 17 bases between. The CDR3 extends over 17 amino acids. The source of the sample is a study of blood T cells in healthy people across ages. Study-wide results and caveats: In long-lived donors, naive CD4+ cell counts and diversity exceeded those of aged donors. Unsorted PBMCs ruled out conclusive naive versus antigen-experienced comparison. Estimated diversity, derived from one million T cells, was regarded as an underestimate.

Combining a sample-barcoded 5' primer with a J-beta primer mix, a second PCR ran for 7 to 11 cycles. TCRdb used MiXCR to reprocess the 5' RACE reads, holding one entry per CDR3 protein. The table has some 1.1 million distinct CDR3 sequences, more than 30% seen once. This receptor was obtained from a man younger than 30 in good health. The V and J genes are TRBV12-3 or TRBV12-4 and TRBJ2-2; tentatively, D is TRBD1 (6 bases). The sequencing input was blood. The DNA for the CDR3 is TGTGCCAGCAGCAAAACAGGGTTACTCCCGAACACCGGGGAGCTGTTTTTT. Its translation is CASSKTGLLPNTGELFF.